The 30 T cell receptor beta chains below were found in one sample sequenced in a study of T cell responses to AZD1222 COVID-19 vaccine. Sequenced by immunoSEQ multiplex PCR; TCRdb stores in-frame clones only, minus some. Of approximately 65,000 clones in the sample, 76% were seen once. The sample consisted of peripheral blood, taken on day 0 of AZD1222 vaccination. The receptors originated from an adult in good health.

The CDR3 loop is CATSDRGSYNEQFF. The CDR3 DNA reads TGTGCCACCAGTGACCGAGGGTCCTACAATGAGCAGTTCTTC. The chain carries TRBV24-1 and TRBJ2-1, with TRBD2 as a possible D gene (5 bases). V was clipped by 4 bases and J by 1 base, with 7 bases between them. This CDR3 is 14 amino acids long. Germline V gene sequence: CDR1 KGHDR, CDR2 SFDVKD.

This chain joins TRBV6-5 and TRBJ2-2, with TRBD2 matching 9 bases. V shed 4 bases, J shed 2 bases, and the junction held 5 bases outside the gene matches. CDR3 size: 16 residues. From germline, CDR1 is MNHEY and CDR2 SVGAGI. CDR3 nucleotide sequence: TGTGCCAGCAGTTCCCCTAGCGGGGCAAACACCGGGGAGCTGTTTTTT. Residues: CASSSPSGANTGELFF.

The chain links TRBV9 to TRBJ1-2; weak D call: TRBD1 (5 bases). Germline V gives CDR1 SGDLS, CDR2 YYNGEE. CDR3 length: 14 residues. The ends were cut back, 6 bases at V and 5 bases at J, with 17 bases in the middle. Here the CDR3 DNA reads TGTGCCAGCACCCCCCTCGGGGGGAGGTATGGCTACACCTTC. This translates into CASTPLGGRYGYTF.

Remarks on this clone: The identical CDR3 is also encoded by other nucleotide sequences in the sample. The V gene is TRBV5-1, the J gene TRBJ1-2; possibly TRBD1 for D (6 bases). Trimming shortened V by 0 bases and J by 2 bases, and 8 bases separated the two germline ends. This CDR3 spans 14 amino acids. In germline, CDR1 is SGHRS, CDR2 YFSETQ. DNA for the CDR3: TGCGCCAGCAGCTTGGGGGGGACAAACTATGGCTACACCTTC. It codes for CASSLGGTNYGYTF.

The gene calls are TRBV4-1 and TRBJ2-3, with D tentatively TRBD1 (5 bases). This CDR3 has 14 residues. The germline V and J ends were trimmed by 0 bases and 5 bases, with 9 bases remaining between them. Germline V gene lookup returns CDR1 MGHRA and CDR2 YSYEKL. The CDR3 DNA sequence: TGCGCCAGCAGCCAAGAGGGCCAGGGAGATACGCAGTATTTT. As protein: CASSQEGQGDTQYF.

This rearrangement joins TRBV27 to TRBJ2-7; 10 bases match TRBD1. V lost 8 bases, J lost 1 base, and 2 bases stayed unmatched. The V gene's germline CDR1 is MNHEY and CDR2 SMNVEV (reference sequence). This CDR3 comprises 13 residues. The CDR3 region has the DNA TGTGCCAGCTGGACAGGGGGTTCCTACGAGCAGTACTTC. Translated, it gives CASWTGGSYEQYF.

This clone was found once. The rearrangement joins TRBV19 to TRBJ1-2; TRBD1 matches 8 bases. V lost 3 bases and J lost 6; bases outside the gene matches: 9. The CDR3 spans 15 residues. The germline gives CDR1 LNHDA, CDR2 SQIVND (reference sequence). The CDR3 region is CASSITQGAIDGYTF. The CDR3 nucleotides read TGTGCCAGTAGTATTACGCAGGGGGCCATCGATGGCTACACCTTC.

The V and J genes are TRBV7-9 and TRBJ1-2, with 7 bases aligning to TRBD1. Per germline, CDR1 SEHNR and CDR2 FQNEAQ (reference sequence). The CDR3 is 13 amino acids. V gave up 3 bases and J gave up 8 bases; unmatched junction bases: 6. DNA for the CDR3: TGTGCCAGCAGCTTTGACAGGGTAGGGGGCTACACCTTC. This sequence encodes CASSFDRVGGYTF.

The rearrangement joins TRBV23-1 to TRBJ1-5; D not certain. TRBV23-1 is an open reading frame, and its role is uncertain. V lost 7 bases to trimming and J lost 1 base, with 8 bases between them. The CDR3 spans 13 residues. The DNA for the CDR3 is TGCGCCAGCACGAAGCTAAGCAATCAGCCCCAGCATTTT. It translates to CASTKLSNQPQHF.

CDR3 nucleotides: TGTGCCAGCAGCTCCCCGGGGGAGAGCTCCTACAATGAGCAGTTCTTC. It is translated as CASSSPGESSYNEQFF. This chain uses TRBV7-9 with TRBJ2-1; TRBD2 is a possible D gene (6 bases). Germline values: CDR1 SEHNR, CDR2 FQNEAQ (reference sequence). V was trimmed by 4 bases and J by 0 bases, leaving 13 bases between them. CDR3 length: 16 residues. Full variable domain (missing parts from reference TRBV7-9 and TRBJ2-1): DTGVSQNPRHKITKRGQNVTFRCDPISEHNRLYWYRQTLGQGPEFLTYFQNEAQLEKSRLLSDRFSAERPKGSFSTLEIQRTEQGDSAMYLCASSSPGESSYNEQFFGPGTRLTVL.

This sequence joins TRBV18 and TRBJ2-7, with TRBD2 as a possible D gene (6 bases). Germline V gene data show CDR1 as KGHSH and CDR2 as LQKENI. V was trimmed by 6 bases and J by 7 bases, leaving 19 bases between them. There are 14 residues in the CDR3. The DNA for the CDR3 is TGTGCCAGCTCCGACTTTGGGCAGGCGGGAGAGCAGTACTTC. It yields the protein CASSDFGQAGEQYF.

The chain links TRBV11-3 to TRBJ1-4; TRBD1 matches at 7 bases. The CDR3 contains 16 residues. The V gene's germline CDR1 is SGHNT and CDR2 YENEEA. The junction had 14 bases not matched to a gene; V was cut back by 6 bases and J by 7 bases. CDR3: CASSTGQRVLGEKLFF. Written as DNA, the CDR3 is TGTGCCAGCAGTACGGGACAGCGAGTATTAGGTGAAAAACTGTTTTTT.

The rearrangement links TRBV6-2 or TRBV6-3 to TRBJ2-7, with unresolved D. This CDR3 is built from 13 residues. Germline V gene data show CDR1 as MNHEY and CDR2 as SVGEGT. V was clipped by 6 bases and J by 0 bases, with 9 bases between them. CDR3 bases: TGTGCCAGCAGCTCCGCAGGCTCCTACGAGCAGTACTTC. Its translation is CASSSAGSYEQYF.

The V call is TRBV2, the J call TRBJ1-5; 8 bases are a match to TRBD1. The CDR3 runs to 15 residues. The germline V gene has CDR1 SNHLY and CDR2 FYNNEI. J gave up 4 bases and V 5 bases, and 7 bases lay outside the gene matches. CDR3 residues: CASSRLQGANQPQHF. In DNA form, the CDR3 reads TGTGCCAGCAGTCGCCTGCAGGGGGCTAATCAGCCCCAGCATTTT.

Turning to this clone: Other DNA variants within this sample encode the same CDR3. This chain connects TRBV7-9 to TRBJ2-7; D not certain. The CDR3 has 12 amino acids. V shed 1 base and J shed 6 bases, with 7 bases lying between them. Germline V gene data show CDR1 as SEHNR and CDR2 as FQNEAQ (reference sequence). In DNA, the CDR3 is TGTGCCAGCAGCTTAGTAGTCGCCGAGCAGTACTTC. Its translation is CASSLVVAEQYF.

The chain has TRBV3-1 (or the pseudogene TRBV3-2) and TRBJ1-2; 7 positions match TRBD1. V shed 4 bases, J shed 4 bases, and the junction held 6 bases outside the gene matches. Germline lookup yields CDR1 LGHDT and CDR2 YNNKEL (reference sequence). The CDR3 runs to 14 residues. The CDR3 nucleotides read TGTGCCAGCAGCCCCGGGACAGCACTCTATGGCTACACCTTC. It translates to CASSPGTALYGYTF.

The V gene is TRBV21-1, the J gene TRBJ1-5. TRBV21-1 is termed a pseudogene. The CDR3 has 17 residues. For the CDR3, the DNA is TGTGCCAGCAGCAAAGATAGGAGGGGAGGGTCGAGTCAGCCCCAGCATTTT. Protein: CASSKDRRGGSSQPQHF.

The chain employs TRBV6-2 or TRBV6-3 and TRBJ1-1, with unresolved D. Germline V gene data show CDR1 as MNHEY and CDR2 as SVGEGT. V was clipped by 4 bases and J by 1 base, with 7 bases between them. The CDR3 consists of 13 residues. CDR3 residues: CASSLAPNTEAFF. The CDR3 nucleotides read TGTGCCAGCAGTTTGGCCCCGAACACTGAAGCTTTCTTT.

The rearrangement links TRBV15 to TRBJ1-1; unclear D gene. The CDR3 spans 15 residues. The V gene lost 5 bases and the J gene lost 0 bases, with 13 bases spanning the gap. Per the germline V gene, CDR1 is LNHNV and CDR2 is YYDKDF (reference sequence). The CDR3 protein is CATSGPGTMNTEAFF. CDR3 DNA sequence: TGTGCCACCAGCGGACCCGGCACTATGAACACTGAAGCTTTCTTT.

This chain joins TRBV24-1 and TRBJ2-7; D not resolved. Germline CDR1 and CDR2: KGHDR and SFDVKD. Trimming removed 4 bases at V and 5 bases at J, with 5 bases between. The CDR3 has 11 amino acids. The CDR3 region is CATSDGHEQYF. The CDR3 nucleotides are TGTGCCACCAGTGACGGCCACGAGCAGTACTTC.

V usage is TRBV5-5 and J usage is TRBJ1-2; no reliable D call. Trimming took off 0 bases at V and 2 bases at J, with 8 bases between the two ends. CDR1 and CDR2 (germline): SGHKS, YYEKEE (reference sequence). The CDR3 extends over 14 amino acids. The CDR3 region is CASSLEGRNYGYTF. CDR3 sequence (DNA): TGTGCCAGCAGCTTGGAGGGTCGAAACTATGGCTACACCTTC.

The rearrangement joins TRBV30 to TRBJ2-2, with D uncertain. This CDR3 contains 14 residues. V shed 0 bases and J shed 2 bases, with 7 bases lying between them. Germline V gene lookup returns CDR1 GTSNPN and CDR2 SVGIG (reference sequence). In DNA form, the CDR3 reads TGTGCCTGGAGTGTAACAGATAACACCGGGGAGCTGTTTTTT. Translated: CAWSVTDNTGELFF.

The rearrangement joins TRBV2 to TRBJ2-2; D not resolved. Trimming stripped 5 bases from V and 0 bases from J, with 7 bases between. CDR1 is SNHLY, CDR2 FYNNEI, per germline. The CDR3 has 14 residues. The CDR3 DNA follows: TGTGCCAGCAGTTATTCTTCGAACACCGGGGAGCTGTTTTTT. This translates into CASSYSSNTGELFF. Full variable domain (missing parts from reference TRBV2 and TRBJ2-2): EPEVTQTPSHQVTQMGQEVILRCVPISNHLYFYWYRQILGQKVEFLVSFYNNEISEKSEIFDDQFSVERPDGSNFTLKIRSTKLEDSAMYFCASSYSSNTGELFFGEGSRLTVL.

The CDR3 loop reads CASSLLGVEQPQHF. In DNA, the CDR3 is TGCGCCAGCAGCTTGCTTGGTGTAGAACAGCCCCAGCATTTT. The rearrangement links TRBV5-1 to TRBJ1-5, with D hard to call. The germline V and J ends were trimmed by 1 base and 7 bases, with 12 bases remaining between them. CDR3 length equals 14 residues. Germline values: CDR1 SGHRS, CDR2 YFSETQ.

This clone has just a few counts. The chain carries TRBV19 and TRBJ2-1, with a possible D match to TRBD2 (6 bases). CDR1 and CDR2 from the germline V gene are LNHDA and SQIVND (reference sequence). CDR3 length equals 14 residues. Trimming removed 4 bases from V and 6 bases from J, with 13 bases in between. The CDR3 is CASSNPGDRNEQFF. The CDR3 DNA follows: TGTGCCAGTAGTAACCCGGGGGATCGCAATGAGCAGTTCTTC.

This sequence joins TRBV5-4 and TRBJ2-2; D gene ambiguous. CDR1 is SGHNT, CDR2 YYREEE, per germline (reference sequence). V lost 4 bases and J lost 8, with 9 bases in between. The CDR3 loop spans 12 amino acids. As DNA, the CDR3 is TGTGCCAGCAGCGTCGAAAGGGGGGAGCTGTTTTTT. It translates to CASSVERGELFF.

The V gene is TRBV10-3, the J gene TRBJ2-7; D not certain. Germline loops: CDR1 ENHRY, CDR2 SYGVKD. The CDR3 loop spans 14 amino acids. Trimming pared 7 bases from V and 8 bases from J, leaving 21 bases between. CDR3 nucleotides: TGTGCCATCAATCCATCGGGCCGCAGAGAACAGCAGTACTTC. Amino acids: CAINPSGRREQQYF.

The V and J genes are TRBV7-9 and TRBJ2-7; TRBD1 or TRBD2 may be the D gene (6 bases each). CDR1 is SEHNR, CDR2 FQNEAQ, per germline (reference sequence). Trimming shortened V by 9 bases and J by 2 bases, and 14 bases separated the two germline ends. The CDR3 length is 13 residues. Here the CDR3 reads CASGTRGAYEQYF. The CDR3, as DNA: TGTGCCAGTGGGACAAGGGGGGCCTACGAGCAGTACTTC. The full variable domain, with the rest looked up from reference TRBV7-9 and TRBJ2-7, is DTGVSQNPRHKITKRGQNVTFRCDPISEHNRLYWYRQTLGQGPEFLTYFQNEAQLEKSRLLSDRFSAERPKGSFSTLEIQRTEQGDSAMYLCASGTRGAYEQYFGPGTRLTVT.

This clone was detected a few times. For the CDR3, the DNA is TGTGCCAGCAGCCCCGGCGGGACAGTTAGTGAAGCTTTCTTT. This translates into CASSPGGTVSEAFF. J is TRBJ1-1 and V is TRBV11-3; 7 bases agree with TRBD1. In germline, CDR1 is SGHNT, CDR2 YENEEA. V lost 5 bases, J lost 7 bases, and 10 bases stayed unmatched. The CDR3 is 14 residues long.

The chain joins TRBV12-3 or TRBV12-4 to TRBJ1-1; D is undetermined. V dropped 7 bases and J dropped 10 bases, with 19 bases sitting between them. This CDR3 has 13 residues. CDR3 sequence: CASTPSVGKVAFF. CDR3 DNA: TGTGCCAGCACCCCCTCGGTAGGGAAGGTAGCTTTCTTT.